The T cell receptor (beta chain) described here comes from a study of blood T cell repertoires in COVID-19. Turning to the study itself: The United States, Italy and Spain were the sources of the acute and convalescent COVID-19 samples. PBMCs, B-cell-depleted T cells, or T cells were the source of the cDNA or gDNA that made up the material.

As processed by the authors: Reference gene primer amplification yielded estimated nucleated cell counts. Sequencing was performed with immunoSEQ multiplex PCR; in TCRdb, only in-frame clones are kept and a portion is missing. That table gives V, J and clone size, and the DNA gave D and trimming. The repertoire holds a few hundred thousand clones, with approximately 90% as singletons. The CDR3 is made up of 13 amino acids. Germline CDR1 and CDR2: MNHEY and SVGAGI. J was trimmed by 16 bases and V by 0 bases; bases with no gene match: 8. Recovered status applied to Cohort 3 donors who had two consecutive negative PCRs. It also applied to those with clearance or with symptom resolution.

This sequence joins TRBV6-5 and TRBJ2-1; TRBD2 aligns across 8 bases. The sequence derives from a woman under 30 who had recovered from COVID-19. The sample was PBMCs or T cells enriched from blood (not recorded which). CDR3 DNA sequence: TGTGCCAGCAGTTACTCGAACGGGACTAGAGGATTCTTC. Translation: CASSYSNGTRGFF.